A selection of T cell receptor beta chains follows, all from one sample in a study of vaccination and CD4 T cells after COVID-19. One entry per CDR3 protein results from TCRdb running MiXCR on the PCR reads. Here the sample spans around 20,000 distinct CDR3 sequences, roughly 45% being singletons. Their target antigens are unknown. The sequenced sample consisted of CD4+ T cells from blood, cultured in vitro. These receptors came from a human donor who had recovered from COVID-19. CDR3s include the opening cysteine and the closing phenylalanine or tryptophan.

TRBV6-5	TRBJ2-3	CASSYDRGTDTQYF
TRBV7-6	TRBJ2-3	CASSLLQGDTQYF
TRBV19	TRBJ2-7	CASSIDREYEQYF
TRBV28	TRBJ2-7	CASSLAGRDYEQYF
TRBV7-7	TRBJ2-2	CASSPGGPNTGELFF
TRBV6-2/TRBV6-3	TRBJ2-1	CASSLTSINNEQFF
TRBV20-1	TRBJ1-6	CSARDSYNSPLHF
TRBV6-1	TRBJ1-5	CASRKHGSGSNQPQHF
TRBV10-3	TRBJ2-1	CAISESGAFSSYNEQFF
TRBV18	TRBJ2-7	CASSPTSGNWVEQYF